The TCR beta chain described here comes from a study of vaccination and CD4 T cells after COVID-19. Study context: Cells received overlapping spike peptides from SARS-CoV-2, HCoV-NL63, HCoV-OC43 and HCoV-229E as stimulation. The study's findings and limits: A comparatively limited set of convalescent patients was examined, with no early post-infection timepoints.

With the Oncomine TCR Beta short-read assay, DNA from cultured CD4+ T cells was sequenced. Genomic DNA was isolated from cultured CD4+ T cells. TCRdb independently ran MiXCR on the PCR reads; one entry per CDR3 protein. The sample lists under 20,000 distinct CDR3 sequences; around 78% were seen once. The sample's treatment: approximately 9-day PBMC culture with coronavirus spike peptide pools or control peptides (ViraFEST assay). With respect to this clonotype: Antigen unknown.

Germline values: CDR1 DFQATT, CDR2 SNEGSKA (reference sequence). This CDR3 contains 15 residues. The trim removed 3 bases at V and 0 bases at J, leaving 7 bases unmatched. The chain couples TRBV20-1 to TRBJ2-7; 8 nucleotides agree with TRBD1. The material was CD4+ T cells from blood, cultured in vitro, obtained after SARS-CoV-2 vaccination. The TCR was taken from a human donor who received a COVID-19 vaccine. For the CDR3, the DNA is TGCAGTGCTAGTGAGGGACAGGAGGGCTCCTACGAGCAGTACTTC. Its protein is CSASEGQEGSYEQYF.